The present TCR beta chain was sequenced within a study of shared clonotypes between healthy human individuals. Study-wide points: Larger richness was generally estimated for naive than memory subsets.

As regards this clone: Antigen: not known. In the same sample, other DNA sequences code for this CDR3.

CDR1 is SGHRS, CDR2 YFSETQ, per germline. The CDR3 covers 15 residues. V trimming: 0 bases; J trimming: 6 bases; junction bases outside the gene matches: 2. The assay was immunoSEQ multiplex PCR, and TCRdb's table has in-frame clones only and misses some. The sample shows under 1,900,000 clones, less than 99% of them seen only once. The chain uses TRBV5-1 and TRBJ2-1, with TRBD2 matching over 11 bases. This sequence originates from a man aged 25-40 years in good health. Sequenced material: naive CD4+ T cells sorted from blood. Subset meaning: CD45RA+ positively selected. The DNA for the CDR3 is TGCGCCAGCAGCTTGGGTCTAGCGGGAGGCAATGAGCAGTTCTTC. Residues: CASSLGLAGGNEQFF.